The next 17 T cell receptor beta chains were all read from a single sample in a study of T cells in Graves' hyperthyroidism and ophthalmopathy. RNA transcripts served as the template for amplifying TCR beta CDR3 regions. The HTBI set primed first-round TCR CDR3 RT-PCR. TCRdb recomputed calls from the multiplex PCR reads with MiXCR, one row per CDR3 protein. The profile shows approximately 370,000 distinct CDR3 sequences, approximately 15% of them singletons. The sample was blood. These TCRs come from a woman aged 25 to 39 with Graves' hyperthyroidism.

V usage is TRBV7-9 and J usage is TRBJ2-3, with 10 bases aligning to TRBD2. In germline, CDR1 is SEHNR, CDR2 FQNEAQ (reference sequence). The CDR3 runs to 16 residues. With 5 bases clipped from V and 5 bases from J, the junction kept 10 bases outside the gene matches. Written as DNA, the CDR3 is TGTGCCAGCAGCCGCCAACTAGCGGGGTTGGGAGATACGCAGTATTTT. Translated: CASSRQLAGLGDTQYF.

Many counts were recorded for this clonotype. The chain recombines TRBV5-1 with TRBJ2-7, with D hard to call. The CDR3 length is 11 residues. CDR1 and CDR2 from the germline V gene are SGHRS and YFSETQ. The V end was cut by 7 bases, the J end by 5 bases, with 10 bases between. CDR3 sequence (DNA): TGCGCCAGCGTCGCTTGGGACGAGCAGTACTTC. As protein: CASVAWDEQYF.

The V and J genes are TRBV20-1 and TRBJ1-3; D is undetermined. The germline V and J ends were trimmed by 5 bases and 2 bases, with 13 bases remaining between them. Germline V lookup: CDR1 DFQATT, CDR2 SNEGSKA (reference sequence). CDR3 length: 14 amino acids. As DNA, the CDR3 is TGCAGTGCTCAGAGGGAAAGAGCTGGAAACACCATATATTTT. It yields the protein CSAQRERAGNTIYF.

This clonotype appeared many times. The V call is TRBV20-1, the J call TRBJ2-7, with D possibly matching TRBD1 (5 bases). The CDR3 totals 16 residues. The germline V and J ends were trimmed by 3 bases and 0 bases, with 18 bases remaining between them. CDR1 is DFQATT and CDR2 is SNEGSKA in the germline V gene (reference sequence). CDR3 residues: CSARDRQRGTSYEQYF. Written as DNA, the CDR3 is TGCAGTGCTAGGGACCGACAAAGGGGAACCTCCTACGAGCAGTACTTC.

This clonotype has only a few counts. The V and J genes are TRBV19 and TRBJ1-5, with 7 bases that match TRBD1. V dropped 2 bases and J dropped 2; count of bases not matched to a gene: 3. The CDR3 runs to 15 residues. Germline loops: CDR1 LNHDA, CDR2 SQIVND (reference sequence). The CDR3 sequence: CASSITTGGNQPQHF. The CDR3 DNA reads as TGTGCCAGTAGTATAACTACAGGGGGCAATCAGCCCCAGCATTTT.

This clonotype has more than one count but fewer than ten. The chain is built from TRBV28 and TRBJ2-3; D possibly matches TRBD1 or TRBD2 (5 bases each). V was cut by 5 bases and J by 3 bases, with 15 bases left in between. From germline, CDR1 is MDHEN and CDR2 SYDVKM. The CDR3 runs to 15 residues. CDR3 DNA sequence: TGTGCCAGCAGTCAATTGGGACGGTCAACAGATACGCAGTATTTT. Protein: CASSQLGRSTDTQYF.

The V call is TRBV11-2, the J call TRBJ2-3, with 8 positions matching TRBD2. The V and J ends lost 5 bases and 6 bases, in that order; junction bases with no gene match: 13. Germline V CDR1 and CDR2: SGHAT, FQNNGV. The CDR3 is 16 amino acids. The CDR3: CASSPVAGRPADTQYF. CDR3 sequence (DNA): TGTGCCAGCAGCCCCGTAGCGGGACGACCCGCGGATACGCAGTATTTT.

The chain is built from TRBV9 and TRBJ2-5; TRBD2 matches at 7 bases. The ends lost 0 bases at V and 3 bases at J; junction bases unmatched: 5. CDR3 length equals 15 residues. The V gene's germline CDR1 is SGDLS and CDR2 YYNGEE. The CDR3 nucleotides read TGTGCCAGCAGCGTAGGGGGAGGGCCTAAAGAGACCCAGTACTTC. Translating gives CASSVGGGPKETQYF.

The chain recombines TRBV3-1 with TRBJ2-6; D not certain. Germline CDR1 and CDR2: LGHDT and YNNKEL (reference sequence). V dropped 4 bases and J dropped 4 bases, with 5 bases sitting between them. This CDR3 has 13 amino acids. Here the CDR3 reads CASSPYGANVLTF. CDR3 in DNA: TGTGCCAGCAGCCCCTACGGGGCCAACGTCCTGACTTTC.

This clonotype was found many times. This chain uses TRBV27 with TRBJ2-3; D perhaps matches TRBD2 (6 bases). CDR3 length equals 17 residues. Per the germline V gene, CDR1 is MNHEY and CDR2 is SMNVEV (reference sequence). The germline V and J ends were trimmed by 7 bases and 0 bases, with 20 bases remaining between them. In DNA form, the CDR3 reads TGTGCCAGCACCGACGGGACTCTCCAAACTAGCACAGATACGCAGTATTTT. It yields the protein CASTDGTLQTSTDTQYF.

This clonotype was seen many times. This chain connects TRBV6-1 to TRBJ1-1; TRBD1 is a possible D gene (6 bases). From germline, CDR1 is MNHNS and CDR2 SASEGT. CDR3 length: 13 amino acids. V lost 6 bases and J 0 bases, leaving 8 bases between the germline ends. The chain's CDR3 is CASRDSLNTEAFF. The CDR3, as DNA: TGTGCCAGCAGGGACAGCCTGAACACTGAAGCTTTCTTT.

The table lists this clonotype with many counts. This chain uses TRBV3-1 with TRBJ1-5; 7 nucleotides agree with TRBD1. Losses at the gene ends were 5 bases for V and 7 bases for J; bases not matched to a gene: 8. Germline CDR1 is LGHDT and CDR2 is YNNKEL (reference sequence). There are 14 residues in the CDR3. The CDR3 loop is CASSAGTAGQPQHF. CDR3 sequence (DNA): TGTGCCAGCAGCGCCGGGACAGCGGGGCAGCCCCAGCATTTT.

V and J are TRBV2 and TRBJ2-7, with 12 nucleotides matching TRBD1. This CDR3 contains 15 residues. V lost 8 bases and J lost 6; bases outside the gene matches: 11. In germline, CDR1 is SNHLY, CDR2 FYNNEI. CDR3 sequence reads: CASLRDRGRQGEQYF. The CDR3, as DNA: TGTGCCAGCCTCCGGGACAGGGGGCGTCAGGGCGAGCAGTACTTC.

This clonotype was recorded only once. A much larger clone sits a single nucleotide away, making a read error possible. This rearrangement joins TRBV29-1 to TRBJ2-3; unclear D gene. Germline V gene data show CDR1 as SQVTM and CDR2 as ANQGSEA. This CDR3 region has 11 residues. DNA of the CDR3: TGCAGCGTTGAAAGTGCAGATACGCGGTATTTT. Translation gives CSVESADTRYF.

In its sample, this clonotype was seen a few times. The chain carries TRBV13 and TRBJ2-2; 12 nucleotides agree with TRBD1. This CDR3 is built from 21 residues. The V segment lost 1 base and the J segment 5 bases; nucleotides outside the gene matches: 17. The germline V gene has CDR1 PRHDT and CDR2 FYEKMQ (reference sequence). CDR3 in DNA: TGTGCCAGCAGCTTAGCTGTGGGGGACAGGGGGCTTCCCTTCGGGACCGGGGAGCTGTTTTTT. It yields the protein CASSLAVGDRGLPFGTGELFF.

The chain is built from TRBV5-1 and TRBJ2-3; TRBD1 or TRBD2 may be the D gene (5 bases each). V was shortened by 3 bases and J by 3 bases, with 11 bases between the two germline ends. CDR1 is SGHRS, CDR2 YFSETQ, per germline. There are 14 residues in the CDR3. CDR3: CASSSGTETDTQYF. CDR3 nucleotide sequence: TGCGCCAGCAGCTCCGGGACCGAGACAGATACGCAGTATTTT.

In this sample, this clonotype turned up a few times. The J gene is TRBJ2-3, the V gene TRBV4-1, with no clear D. CDR1 and CDR2 (germline): MGHRA, YSYEKL. Trimming removed 0 bases from V and 3 bases from J, with 7 bases in between. This CDR3 comprises 14 residues. CDR3 amino acids: CASSQDVMTDTQYF. CDR3 DNA: TGCGCCAGCAGCCAAGATGTCATGACAGATACGCAGTATTTT.